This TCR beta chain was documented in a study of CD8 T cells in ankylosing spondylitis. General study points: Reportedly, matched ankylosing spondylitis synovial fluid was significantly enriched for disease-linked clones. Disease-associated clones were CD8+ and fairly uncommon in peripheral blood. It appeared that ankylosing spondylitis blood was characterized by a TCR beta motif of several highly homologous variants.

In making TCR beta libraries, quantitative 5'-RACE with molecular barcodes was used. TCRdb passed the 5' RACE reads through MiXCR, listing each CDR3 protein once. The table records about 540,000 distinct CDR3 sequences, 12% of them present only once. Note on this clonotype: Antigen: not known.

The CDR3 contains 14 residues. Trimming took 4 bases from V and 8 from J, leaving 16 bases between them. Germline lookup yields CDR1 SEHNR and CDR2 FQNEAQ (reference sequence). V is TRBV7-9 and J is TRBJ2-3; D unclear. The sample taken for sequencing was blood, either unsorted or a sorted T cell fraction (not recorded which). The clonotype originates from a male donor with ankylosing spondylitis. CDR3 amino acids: CASSSTLSSGTQYF. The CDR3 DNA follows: TGTGCCAGCAGCTCCACCCTGAGCTCCGGTACGCAGTATTTT.